This passage covers 5 T cell receptor beta chains from one sample sequenced in a study of T cell changes during pregnancy in multiple sclerosis. Some clones are missing from TCRdb's copy, which holds only in-frame ones; the method was immunoSEQ multiplex PCR. The data contain around 80,000 clones, 92% of them singletons. Sequenced here: peripheral blood, sampled before pregnancy. The receptors stem from a female donor with multiple sclerosis, enrolled in a pregnancy study.

This sequence joins TRBV27 and TRBJ2-2, with 8 bases aligning to TRBD1. Germline CDR1 reads MNHEY; CDR2 reads SMNVEV (reference sequence). The J segment lost 2 bases and the V segment lost 2 bases, leaving 7 bases of the junction unmatched. This CDR3 region has 17 residues. The CDR3 loop reads CASSLRAGGPNTGELFF. CDR3 in DNA: TGTGCCAGCAGTTTAAGGGCAGGGGGCCCCAACACCGGGGAGCTGTTTTTT.

This chain uses TRBV19 with TRBJ2-5; 11 bases are a match to TRBD2. Germline CDR1 reads LNHDA; CDR2 reads SQIVND (reference sequence). The CDR3 is 17 amino acids. V dropped 5 bases and J dropped 5; count of bases not matched to a gene: 13. CDR3 loop: CASSLSASGGRVETQYF. The CDR3 DNA reads as TGTGCCAGTAGTCTTTCTGCTAGCGGGGGGAGGGTGGAGACCCAGTACTTC. The whole variable domain, remainder taken from reference TRBV19 and TRBJ2-5, is DGGITQSPKYLFRKEGQNVTLSCEQNLNHDAMYWYRQDPGQGLRLIYYSQIVNDFQKGDIAEGYSVSREKKESFPLTVTSAQKNPTAFYLCASSLSASGGRVETQYFGPGTRLLVL.

The chain has TRBV7-8 and TRBJ2-5; 11 bases are shared with TRBD2. Germline CDR1 is SGHVS and CDR2 is FQNEAQ. CDR3 length equals 16 residues. V lost 3 bases to trimming and J lost 5 bases; unmatched junction nucleotides: 8. The DNA for the CDR3 is TGTGCCAGCAGCTTTATTTTAGCGGGGGGGCTCGAGACCCAGTACTTC. Translating it yields CASSFILAGGLETQYF.

V and J are TRBV4-1 and TRBJ2-3; tentatively, D is TRBD2 (6 bases). The CDR3 totals 14 residues. The V gene's germline CDR1 is MGHRA and CDR2 YSYEKL. V was shortened by 5 bases and J by 2 bases, with 11 bases between the two germline ends. The CDR3 is CASSRTGDTDTQYF. The CDR3 DNA follows: TGCGCCAGCAGCAGGACGGGGGACACAGATACGCAGTATTTT.

This sequence joins TRBV11-2 and TRBJ2-1, with a tentative D call TRBD2 (6 bases). Germline V gene sequence: CDR1 SGHAT, CDR2 FQNNGV. The CDR3 spans 16 residues. V gave up 5 bases and J gave up 2 bases, with 16 bases separating them. The CDR3 DNA reads TGTGCCAGCAGCGGGCAGGTAGCGGCCCCCTACAATGAGCAGTTCTTC. Its protein is CASSGQVAAPYNEQFF.